This T cell receptor beta chain was captured by sequencing in a study of PD-1 blockade in mismatch repair-deficient tumors. Overall study context: Patients had eleven to twelve mismatch repair-deficient cancer types and were previously treated and progressing.

Germline values: CDR1 SQVTM, CDR2 ANQGSEA. Between the trimmed V and J ends, which lost 7 bases and 3 bases, there was a span of 15 bases. The CDR3 length is 13 residues. PCR or immunohistochemistry showed mismatch repair deficiency in every enrolled patient. A few pembrolizumab responders had their TCRs sequenced. This clone has only one observation. Its specificity is unknown. The method was immunoSEQ multiplex PCR; TCRdb's version includes in-frame clones alone and lacks a portion of them. The profile shows about 51,000 clones, roughly 80% of them singletons. Findings and limits, study-wide: Rapid post-treatment expansion, then contraction, generally preceding radiologic response, marked tumor-resident clones.

This receptor was taken from an adult with mismatch repair-deficient cancer. The V gene is TRBV29-1, the J gene TRBJ1-2, with TRBD1 as a possible D gene (5 bases). Sequencing was performed on peripheral blood, taken 4 weeks after starting pembrolizumab. CDR3 loop: CSASSMGDYGYTF. The CDR3 DNA follows: TGCAGCGCCTCGAGTATGGGGGACTATGGCTACACCTTC.